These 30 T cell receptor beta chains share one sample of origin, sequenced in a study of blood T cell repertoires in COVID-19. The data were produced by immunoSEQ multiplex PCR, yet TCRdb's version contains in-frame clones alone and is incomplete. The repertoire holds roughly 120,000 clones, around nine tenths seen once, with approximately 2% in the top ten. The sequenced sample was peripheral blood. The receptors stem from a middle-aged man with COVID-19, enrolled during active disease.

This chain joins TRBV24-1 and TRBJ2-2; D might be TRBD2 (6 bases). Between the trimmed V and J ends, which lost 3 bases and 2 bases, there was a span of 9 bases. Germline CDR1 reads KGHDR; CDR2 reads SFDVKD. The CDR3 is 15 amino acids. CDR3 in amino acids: CATSDPGGNTGELFF. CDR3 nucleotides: TGTGCCACCAGTGATCCCGGGGGAAACACCGGGGAGCTGTTTTTT.

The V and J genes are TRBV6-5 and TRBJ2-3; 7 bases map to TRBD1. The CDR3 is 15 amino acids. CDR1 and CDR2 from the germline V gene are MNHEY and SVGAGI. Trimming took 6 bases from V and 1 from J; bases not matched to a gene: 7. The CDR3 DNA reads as TGTGCCAGCAGATCCCCGGGACAGCGCACAGATACGCAGTATTTT. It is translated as CASRSPGQRTDTQYF.

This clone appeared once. The chain's CDR3 is CASSVGRSYTF. The CDR3 nucleotides are TGTGCCAGCAGCGTAGGGAGAAGCTACACCTTC. The chain is built from TRBV9 and TRBJ1-2; D not certain. With 0 bases removed from V and 9 bases from J, the gap between germline ends came to 6 bases. This CDR3 is 11 amino acids long. CDR1 SGDLS and CDR2 YYNGEE come from the germline V gene. Using reference TRBV9 and TRBJ1-2 for the parts outside the CDR3, the full variable domain is DSGVTQTPKHLITATGQRVTLRCSPRSGDLSVYWYQQSLDQGLQFLIQYYNGEERAKGNILERFSAQQFPDLHSELNLSSLELGDSALYFCASSVGRSYTFGSGTRLTVV.

The CDR3 DNA follows: TGTGCCAGTAGTACAAACCGGGTCGGCGGCTACACCTTC. Its protein is CASSTNRVGGYTF. The chain uses TRBV19 and TRBJ1-2; D remains ambiguous. In germline, CDR1 is LNHDA, CDR2 SQIVND (reference sequence). V lost 4 bases to trimming and J lost 8 bases, with 14 bases between them. CDR3 length: 13 residues. The whole variable domain, remainder taken from reference TRBV19 and TRBJ1-2, is DGGITQSPKYLFRKEGQNVTLSCEQNLNHDAMYWYRQDPGQGLRLIYYSQIVNDFQKGDIAEGYSVSREKKESFPLTVTSAQKNPTAFYLCASSTNRVGGYTFGSGTRLTVV.

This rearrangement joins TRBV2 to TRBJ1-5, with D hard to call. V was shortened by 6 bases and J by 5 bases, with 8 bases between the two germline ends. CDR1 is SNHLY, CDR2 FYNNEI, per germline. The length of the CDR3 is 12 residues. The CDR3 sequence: CASREGYQPQHF. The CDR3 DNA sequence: TGTGCCAGCAGGGAGGGTTATCAGCCCCAGCATTTT.

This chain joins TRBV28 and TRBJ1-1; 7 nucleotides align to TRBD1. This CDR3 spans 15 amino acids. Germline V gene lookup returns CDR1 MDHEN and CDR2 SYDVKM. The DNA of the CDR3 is TGTGCGCTTGTAGGCCCGGGACAGATGAACACTGAAGCTTTCTTT. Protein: CALVGPGQMNTEAFF.

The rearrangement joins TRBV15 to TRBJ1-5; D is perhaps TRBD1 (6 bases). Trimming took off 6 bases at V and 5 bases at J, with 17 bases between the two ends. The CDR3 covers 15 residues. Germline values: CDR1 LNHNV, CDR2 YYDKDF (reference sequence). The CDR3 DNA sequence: TGTGCCACCAGTAGGTCACAGGGTCGCGATCAGCCCCAGCATTTT. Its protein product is CATSRSQGRDQPQHF.

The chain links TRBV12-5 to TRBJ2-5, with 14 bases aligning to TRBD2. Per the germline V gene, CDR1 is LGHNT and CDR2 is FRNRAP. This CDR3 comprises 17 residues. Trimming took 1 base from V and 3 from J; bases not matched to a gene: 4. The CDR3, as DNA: TGTGCTAGTGGTTTGGACCCGGGACTAGCGGGAGAAGAGACCCAGTACTTC. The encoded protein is CASGLDPGLAGEETQYF. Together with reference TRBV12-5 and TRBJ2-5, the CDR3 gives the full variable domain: DARVTQTPRHKVTEMGQEVTMRCQPILGHNTVFWYRQTMMQGLELLAYFRNRAPLDDSGMPKDRFSAEMPDATLATLKIQPSEPRDSAVYFCASGLDPGLAGEETQYFGPGTRLLVL.

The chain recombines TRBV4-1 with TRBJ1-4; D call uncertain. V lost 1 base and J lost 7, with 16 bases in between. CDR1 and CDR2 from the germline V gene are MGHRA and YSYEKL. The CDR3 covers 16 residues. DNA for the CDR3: TGCGCCAGCAGCCAAGTACCCGGGAGGGCAGGTGAAAAACTGTTTTTT. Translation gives CASSQVPGRAGEKLFF.

For the CDR3, the DNA is TGTGCCAGCAGCTTACGGGGGTACACCGGGGAGCTGTTTTTT. This sequence encodes CASSLRGYTGELFF. The rearrangement uses TRBV7-3 and TRBJ2-2; maybe TRBD2 (6 bases). The germline V gene has CDR1 SGHTA and CDR2 FQGTGA. V shed 2 bases and J shed 3 bases, with 7 bases lying between them. The CDR3 contains 14 residues.

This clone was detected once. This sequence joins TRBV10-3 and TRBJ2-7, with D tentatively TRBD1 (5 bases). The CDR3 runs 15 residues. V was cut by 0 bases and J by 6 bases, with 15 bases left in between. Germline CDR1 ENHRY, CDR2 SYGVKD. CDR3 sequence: CAISESGRVGSEQYF. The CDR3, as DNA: TGTGCCATCAGTGAGTCGGGCAGGGTGGGAAGCGAGCAGTACTTC.

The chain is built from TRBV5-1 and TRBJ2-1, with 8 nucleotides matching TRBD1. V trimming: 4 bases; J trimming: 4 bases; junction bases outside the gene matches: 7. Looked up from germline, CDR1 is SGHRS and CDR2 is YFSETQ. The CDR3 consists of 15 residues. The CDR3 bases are TGCGCCAGCAGCCTCGGGACAGGCCCGTACAATGAGCAGTTCTTC. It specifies CASSLGTGPYNEQFF.

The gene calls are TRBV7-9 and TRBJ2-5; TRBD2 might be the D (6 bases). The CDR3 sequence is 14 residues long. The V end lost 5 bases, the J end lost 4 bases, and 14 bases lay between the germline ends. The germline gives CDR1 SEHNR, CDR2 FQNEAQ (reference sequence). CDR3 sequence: CASSPLEGLETQYF. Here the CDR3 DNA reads TGTGCCAGCAGCCCGCTGGAGGGCCTAGAGACCCAGTACTTC.

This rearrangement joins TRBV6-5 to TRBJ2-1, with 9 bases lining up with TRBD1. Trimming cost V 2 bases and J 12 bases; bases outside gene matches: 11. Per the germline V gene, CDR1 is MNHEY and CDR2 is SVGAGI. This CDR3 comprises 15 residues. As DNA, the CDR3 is TGTGCCAGCAGTTACCCGGGACAGGGCATCTTGCGGCAGTTCTTC. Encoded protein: CASSYPGQGILRQFF.

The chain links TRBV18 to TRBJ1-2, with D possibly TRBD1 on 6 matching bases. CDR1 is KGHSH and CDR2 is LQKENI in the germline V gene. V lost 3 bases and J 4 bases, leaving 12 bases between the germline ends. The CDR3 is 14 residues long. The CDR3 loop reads CASSPEGGSYGYTF. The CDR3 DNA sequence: TGTGCCAGCTCACCGGAAGGGGGTTCCTATGGCTACACCTTC.

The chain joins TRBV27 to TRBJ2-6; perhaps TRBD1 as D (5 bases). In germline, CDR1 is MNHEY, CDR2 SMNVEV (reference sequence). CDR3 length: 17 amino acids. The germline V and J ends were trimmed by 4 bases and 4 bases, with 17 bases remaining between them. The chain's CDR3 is CASSYLTVGSGANVLTF. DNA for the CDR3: TGTGCCAGCAGTTACCTGACAGTTGGTAGCGGGGCCAACGTCCTGACTTTC.

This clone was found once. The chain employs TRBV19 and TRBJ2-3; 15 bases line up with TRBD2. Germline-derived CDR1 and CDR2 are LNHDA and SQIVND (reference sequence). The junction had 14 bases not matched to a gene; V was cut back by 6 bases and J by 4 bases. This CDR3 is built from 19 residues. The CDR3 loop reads CASRNDAGTSGRRADTQYF. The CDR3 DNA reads TGTGCCAGTAGAAATGACGCCGGGACTAGCGGGAGGAGGGCAGATACGCAGTATTTT.

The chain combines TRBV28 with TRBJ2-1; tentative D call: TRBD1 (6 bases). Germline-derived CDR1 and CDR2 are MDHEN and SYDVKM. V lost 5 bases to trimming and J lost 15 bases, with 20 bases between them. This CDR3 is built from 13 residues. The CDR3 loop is CASSPQGTRGLFF. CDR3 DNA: TGTGCCAGCAGTCCCCAGGGGACGAGGGGTCTGTTCTTC.

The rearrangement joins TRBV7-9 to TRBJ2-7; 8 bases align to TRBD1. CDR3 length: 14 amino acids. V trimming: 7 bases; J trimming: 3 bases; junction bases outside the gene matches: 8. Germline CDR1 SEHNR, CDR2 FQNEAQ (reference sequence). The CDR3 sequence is CASMGQGAVYEQYV. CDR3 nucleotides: TGTGCCAGCATGGGGCAGGGGGCTGTCTACGAGCAGTACGTC.

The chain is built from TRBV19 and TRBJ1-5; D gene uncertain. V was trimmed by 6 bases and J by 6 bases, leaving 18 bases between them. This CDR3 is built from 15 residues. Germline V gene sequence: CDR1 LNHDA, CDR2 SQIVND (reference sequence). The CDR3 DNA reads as TGTGCCAGTAGCAACGACGGGGAGGTAGTTCAGCCCCAGCATTTT. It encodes CASSNDGEVVQPQHF.

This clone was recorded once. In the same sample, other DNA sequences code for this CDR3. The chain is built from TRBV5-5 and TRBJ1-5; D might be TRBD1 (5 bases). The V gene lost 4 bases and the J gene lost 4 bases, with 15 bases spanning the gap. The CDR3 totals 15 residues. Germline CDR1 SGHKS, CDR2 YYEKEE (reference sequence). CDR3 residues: CASSPTWGDNQPQHF. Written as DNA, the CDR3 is TGTGCCAGCAGCCCCACGTGGGGGGATAATCAGCCCCAGCATTTT.

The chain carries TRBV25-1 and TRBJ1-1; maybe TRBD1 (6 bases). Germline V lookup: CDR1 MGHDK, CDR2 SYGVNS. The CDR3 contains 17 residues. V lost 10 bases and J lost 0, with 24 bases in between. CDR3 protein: CAISTQGRGDMNTEAFF. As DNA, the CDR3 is TGTGCCATATCGACTCAAGGGAGGGGGGACATGAACACTGAAGCTTTCTTT.

The CDR3 DNA sequence: TGTGCCAGCAGCCAACAGGGTAGCTATGGCTACACCTTC. This translates into CASSQQGSYGYTF. The rearrangement joins TRBV13 to TRBJ1-2, with D perhaps TRBD1 (6 bases). CDR1 and CDR2 from the germline V gene are PRHDT and FYEKMQ (reference sequence). V gave up 5 bases and J gave up 4 bases, with 11 bases separating them. This CDR3 spans 13 amino acids.

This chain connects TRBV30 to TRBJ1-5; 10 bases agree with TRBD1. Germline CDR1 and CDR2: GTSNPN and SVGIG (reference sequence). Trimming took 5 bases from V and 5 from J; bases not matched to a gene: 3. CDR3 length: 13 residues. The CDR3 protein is CAWGTGDHQPQHF. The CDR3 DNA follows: TGTGCCTGGGGGACAGGGGATCATCAGCCCCAGCATTTT.

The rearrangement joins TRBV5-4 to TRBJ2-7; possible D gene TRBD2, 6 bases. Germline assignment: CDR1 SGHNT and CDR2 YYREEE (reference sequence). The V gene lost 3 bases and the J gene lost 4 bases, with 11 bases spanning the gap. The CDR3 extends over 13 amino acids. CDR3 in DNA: TGTGCCAGCAGCTCCGCGGGGAGGTACGAGCAGTACGTC. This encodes CASSSAGRYEQYV.

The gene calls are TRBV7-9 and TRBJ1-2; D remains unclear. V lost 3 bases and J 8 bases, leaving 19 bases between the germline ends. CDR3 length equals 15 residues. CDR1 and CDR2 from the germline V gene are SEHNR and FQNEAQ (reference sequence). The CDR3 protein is CASSLVGTGGEGYTF. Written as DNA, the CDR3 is TGTGCCAGCAGCTTGGTTGGTACGGGAGGTGAGGGCTACACCTTC.

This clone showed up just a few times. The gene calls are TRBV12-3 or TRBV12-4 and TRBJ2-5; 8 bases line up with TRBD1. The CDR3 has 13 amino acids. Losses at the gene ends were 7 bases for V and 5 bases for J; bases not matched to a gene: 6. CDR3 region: CASKIQGVETQYF. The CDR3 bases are TGTGCCAGCAAAATACAGGGGGTTGAGACCCAGTACTTC.

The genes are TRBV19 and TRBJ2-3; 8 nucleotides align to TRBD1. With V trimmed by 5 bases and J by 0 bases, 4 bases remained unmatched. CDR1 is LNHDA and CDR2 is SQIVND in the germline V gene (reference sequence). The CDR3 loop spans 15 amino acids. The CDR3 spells CASSPTGVSTDTQYF. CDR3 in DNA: TGTGCCAGTAGTCCGACAGGGGTGAGCACAGATACGCAGTATTTT.

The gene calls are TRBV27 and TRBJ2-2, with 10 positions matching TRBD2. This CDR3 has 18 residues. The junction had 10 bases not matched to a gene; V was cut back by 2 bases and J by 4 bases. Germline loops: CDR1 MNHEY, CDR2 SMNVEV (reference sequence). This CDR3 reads CASSLRSLAGVGTGELFF. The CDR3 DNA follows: TGTGCCAGCAGTTTACGATCCCTAGCGGGAGTGGGCACCGGGGAGCTGTTTTTT.

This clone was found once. The CDR3 DNA reads TGCGCCAGCAGCTTAGTGACTAGCGGCCAAGAGACCCAGTACTTC. Its translation: CASSLVTSGQETQYF. The genes are TRBV5-1 and TRBJ2-5; TRBD2 matches at 9 bases. The junction had 3 bases not matched to a gene; V was cut back by 2 bases and J by 1 base. The CDR3 consists of 15 residues. Per germline, CDR1 SGHRS and CDR2 YFSETQ.